These 25 T cell receptor beta chains were sequenced from one sample in a study of cytomegalovirus exposure and HLA in healthy donors. Using immunoSEQ multiplex PCR, the repertoire was profiled, and TCRdb retains in-frame clones only, with some absent. The sample yields about 57,000 clones, 90% to 95% seen once. Material for sequencing was PBMCs. Receptors originate from a young woman in good health and CMV-seronegative.

The count of this clone is one. V and J are TRBV7-9 and TRBJ1-5, with TRBD1 as a possible D gene (6 bases). Germline CDR1 reads SEHNR; CDR2 reads FQNEAQ (reference sequence). CDR3 length equals 16 residues. Trimming took off 4 bases at V and 7 bases at J, with 20 bases between the two ends. DNA for the CDR3: TGTGCCAGCAGCTCTGACACAGGGAAGTATGTCCAGCCCCAGCATTTT. Translated: CASSSDTGKYVQPQHF. The whole variable domain, remainder taken from reference TRBV7-9 and TRBJ1-5, is DTGVSQNPRHKITKRGQNVTFRCDPISEHNRLYWYRQTLGQGPEFLTYFQNEAQLEKSRLLSDRFSAERPKGSFSTLEIQRTEQGDSAMYLCASSSDTGKYVQPQHFGDGTRLSIL.

The V gene is TRBV19, the J gene TRBJ1-5; 7 bases are shared with TRBD1. Per germline, CDR1 LNHDA and CDR2 SQIVND (reference sequence). J lost 7 bases, V lost 3 bases, and 9 bases had no gene match. The CDR3 is 15 amino acids. CDR3 DNA: TGTGCCAGTAGTATCGACAGGGCTTTGGTCCAGCCCCAGCATTTT. Translating it yields CASSIDRALVQPQHF.

This clone came up a few times. V gene TRBV6-4 combines with J gene TRBJ2-7; weak D call: TRBD1 (6 bases). Germline-derived CDR1 and CDR2 are MRHNA and SNTAGT. V was clipped by 3 bases and J by 2 bases, with 14 bases between them. The CDR3 contains 15 residues. This CDR3 is CASSEKGDGTYEQYF. The CDR3 region has the DNA TGTGCCAGCAGTGAAAAGGGGGACGGTACCTACGAGCAGTACTTC.

This clone was detected only once. The CDR3 reads CASSLTSGAGNEQFF. CDR3 bases: TGCGCCAGCAGCCTCACTAGCGGAGCCGGCAATGAGCAGTTCTTC. The rearrangement uses TRBV5-1 and TRBJ2-1; 8 positions match TRBD2. CDR3 length: 15 amino acids. With 4 bases clipped from V and 6 bases from J, the junction kept 9 bases outside the gene matches. From germline, CDR1 is SGHRS and CDR2 YFSETQ.

The rearrangement links TRBV2 to TRBJ2-3, with 7 positions matching TRBD1. The CDR3 runs 16 residues. Unmatched junction bases numbered 8, after V lost 4 bases and J lost 1 base. Looked up from germline, CDR1 is SNHLY and CDR2 is FYNNEI. CDR3 protein: CASSARQGRGTDTQYF. CDR3 coding DNA: TGTGCCAGCAGTGCTAGACAGGGTCGGGGCACAGATACGCAGTATTTT.

The chain combines TRBV29-1 with TRBJ2-3; 9 bases align to TRBD2. Germline assignment: CDR1 SQVTM and CDR2 ANQGSEA. The CDR3 is 15 residues long. V dropped 0 bases and J dropped 5; count of bases not matched to a gene: 6. The CDR3 DNA follows: TGCAGCGTTGAAGATCTGGGACTAGCAGAAGATACGCAGTATTTT. It specifies CSVEDLGLAEDTQYF.

The genes are TRBV7-3 and TRBJ2-5; 10 bases are a match to TRBD2. This CDR3 contains 15 residues. Germline CDR1 SGHTA, CDR2 FQGTGA. The junction had 5 bases not matched to a gene; V was cut back by 3 bases and J by 4 bases. The CDR3: CASSFQRGGRETQYF. The CDR3, as DNA: TGTGCCAGCAGCTTCCAGCGGGGGGGTCGAGAGACCCAGTACTTC. The full variable domain, rest sourced from reference TRBV7-3 and TRBJ2-5, is GAGVSQTPSNKVTEKGKYVELRCDPISGHTALYWYRQSLGQGPEFLIYFQGTGAADDSGLPNDRFFAVRPEGSVSTLKIQRTERGDSAVYLCASSFQRGGRETQYFGPGTRLLVL.

J is TRBJ1-1 and V is TRBV15, with D maybe TRBD1 (5 bases). The CDR3 spans 17 residues. V lost 3 bases, J lost 1 base, and 18 bases lay in between. CDR1 and CDR2 from the germline V gene are LNHNV and YYDKDF (reference sequence). This chain's CDR3 is CATSSSPGDPANTEAFF. Here the CDR3 DNA reads TGTGCCACCAGCAGTTCTCCGGGGGATCCGGCGAACACTGAAGCTTTCTTT.

V and J are TRBV5-1 and TRBJ2-1, with 7 bases identical to TRBD1. Germline CDR1 and CDR2: SGHRS and YFSETQ. The CDR3 length is 17 residues. With 4 bases clipped from V and 1 base from J, the junction kept 11 bases outside the gene matches. CDR3 DNA sequence: TGCGCCAGCAGCCCGGCCCTGACAGGGCAGTCCTACAATGAGCAGTTCTTC. Amino acid sequence: CASSPALTGQSYNEQFF.

This clone has more than one count but fewer than ten. The V gene is TRBV5-8, the J gene TRBJ2-5; 7 positions agree with TRBD1. CDR1 and CDR2 (germline): SGHTS, YDEGEE. The J segment lost 6 bases and the V segment lost 4 bases, leaving 6 bases of the junction unmatched. The CDR3 sequence is 13 residues long. The DNA of the CDR3 is TGTGCCAGCAGCCCCGACAGGGCTAAGACCCAGTACTTC. It specifies CASSPDRAKTQYF.

This rearrangement joins TRBV6-5 to TRBJ1-2, with D perhaps TRBD1 (5 bases). Trimming removed 4 bases at V and 4 bases at J, with 10 bases between. The CDR3 extends over 13 amino acids. The germline CDR1 and CDR2 sequences are MNHEY and SVGAGI. CDR3 nucleotide sequence: TGTGCCAGCAGTTCCACCACAGGCTATGGCTACACCTTC. This codes for CASSSTTGYGYTF.

The V call is TRBV2, the J call TRBJ1-1; D perhaps matches TRBD1 (6 bases). The CDR3 is made up of 12 amino acids. Trimming took off 6 bases at V and 8 bases at J, with 13 bases between the two ends. The germline CDR1 and CDR2 sequences are SNHLY and FYNNEI. CDR3: CASRGRGNEAFF. CDR3 nucleotides: TGTGCCAGCAGAGGGAGGGGGAACGAAGCTTTCTTT.

This chain joins TRBV27 and TRBJ2-1; the D is unclear. Deletions cut 6 bases from V and 5 bases from J, with 14 bases between. The CDR3 sequence is 14 residues long. Germline-derived CDR1 and CDR2 are MNHEY and SMNVEV (reference sequence). The CDR3 DNA reads as TGTGCCAGCAGCCGCAACGATGCGAACAATGAGCAGTTCTTC. Encoded protein: CASSRNDANNEQFF.

The V and J genes are TRBV19 and TRBJ2-2, with 9 bases identical to TRBD2. V lost 5 bases and J lost 3; bases outside the gene matches: 1. The germline V gene has CDR1 LNHDA and CDR2 SQIVND (reference sequence). This CDR3 region has 14 residues. The CDR3 here is CASSLAGYTGELFF. The CDR3 DNA reads TGTGCCAGTAGTCTAGCGGGGTACACCGGGGAGCTGTTTTTT.

The chain links TRBV9 to TRBJ2-3, with TRBD2 identical over 9 bases. V trimming: 3 bases; J trimming: 1 base; junction bases outside the gene matches: 6. This CDR3 comprises 16 residues. Germline CDR1 SGDLS, CDR2 YYNGEE. The CDR3 coding sequence is TGTGCCAGCAGCGCGGGCGGGGGGGGTGGCACAGATACGCAGTATTTT. It encodes CASSAGGGGGTDTQYF.

The chain is built from TRBV18 and TRBJ2-3, with a tentative D call TRBD1 (7 bases). The CDR3 has 18 amino acids. Germline V gives CDR1 KGHSH, CDR2 LQKENI. Trimming took 4 bases from V and 0 from J, leaving 20 bases between them. CDR3 DNA sequence: TGTGCCAGCTCACGGAGGGGGCGGGCGCCCGCTAGCACAGATACGCAGTATTTT. This gives the protein CASSRRGRAPASTDTQYF.

The chain links TRBV9 to TRBJ2-1, with 8 positions matching TRBD2. V gave up 2 bases and J gave up 5 bases; unmatched junction bases: 6. CDR1 is SGDLS and CDR2 is YYNGEE in the germline V gene. The CDR3 is made up of 15 amino acids. In nucleotides, the CDR3 is TGTGCCAGCAGCGTGGGGACTAGACTAAACAATGAGCAGTTCTTC. It encodes CASSVGTRLNNEQFF.

The CDR3 DNA reads as TGTGCCAGCAGCTTTAGGCAGGGAAGGTCCGAGACCCAGTACTTC. This codes for CASSFRQGRSETQYF. The V and J genes are TRBV7-9 and TRBJ2-5; perhaps TRBD1 as D (5 bases). The germline CDR1 and CDR2 sequences are SEHNR and FQNEAQ (reference sequence). The length of the CDR3 is 15 residues. Trimming took 3 bases from V and 5 from J, leaving 16 bases between them.

The chain is built from TRBV6-6 and TRBJ1-2; 11 nucleotides line up with TRBD1. The CDR3 sequence is 16 residues long. Losses at the gene ends were 0 bases for V and 4 bases for J; bases not matched to a gene: 4. CDR1 is MNHNY and CDR2 is SVGAGI in the germline V gene (reference sequence). Here the CDR3 reads CASSYSGTGGFYGYTF. The CDR3 DNA is TGTGCCAGCAGTTACTCCGGGACAGGGGGTTTCTATGGCTACACCTTC.

V gene TRBV10-3 combines with J gene TRBJ1-6, with D perhaps TRBD1 (5 bases). The CDR3 is 14 residues long. CDR1 is ENHRY and CDR2 is SYGVKD in the germline V gene. V was pared by 0 bases and J by 9 bases, with 9 bases between. This chain's CDR3 is CAISESPGGSPLHF. The CDR3 bases are TGTGCCATCAGTGAGTCACCGGGGGGTTCACCCCTCCACTTT.

The V and J genes are TRBV7-9 and TRBJ2-1; no definite D call. V shed 5 bases and J shed 8 bases, with 19 bases lying between them. CDR3 size: 15 residues. Germline-derived CDR1 and CDR2 are SEHNR and FQNEAQ (reference sequence). The chain's CDR3 is CASSPVAFLAHEQFF. The CDR3 DNA reads as TGTGCCAGCAGCCCCGTAGCTTTTCTGGCCCATGAGCAGTTCTTC.

This chain joins TRBV18 and TRBJ1-4, with a tentative D call TRBD1 (6 bases). The CDR3 has 13 residues. V was pared by 7 bases and J by 7 bases, with 13 bases between. CDR1 KGHSH and CDR2 LQKENI come from the germline V gene. In nucleotides, the CDR3 is TGTGCCAGCTGGGGACAAATGCCTGAAAAACTGTTTTTT. Translating it yields CASWGQMPEKLFF.

The gene calls are TRBV4-2 and TRBJ2-1; 12 nucleotides match TRBD2. Germline CDR1 reads LGHNA; CDR2 reads YNFKEQ. The CDR3 runs 19 residues. V lost 2 bases to trimming and J lost 2 bases; unmatched junction nucleotides: 10. CDR3 coding DNA: TGTGCCAGCAGCCAAAGACTAGCGGGGGAGTTTGAAACCTACAATGAGCAGTTCTTC. Translated, it gives CASSQRLAGEFETYNEQFF.

This rearrangement joins TRBV7-9 to TRBJ1-2; 10 nucleotides match TRBD1. The J segment lost 7 bases and the V segment lost 6 bases, leaving 8 bases of the junction unmatched. This CDR3 contains 14 residues. From germline, CDR1 is SEHNR and CDR2 FQNEAQ (reference sequence). The CDR3 nucleotides are TGTGCCAGCAGGAAGACAGGGGGCGTCTCTGGCTACACCTTC. Encoded protein: CASRKTGGVSGYTF.

The count of this clone is one. The chain employs TRBV25-1 and TRBJ1-1, with D perhaps matching TRBD1 (5 bases). V was trimmed by 1 base and J by 4 bases, leaving 16 bases between them. This CDR3 region has 16 residues. Looked up from germline, CDR1 is MGHDK and CDR2 is SYGVNS. The CDR3 spells CASSEFERGGSTEAFF. The CDR3 DNA follows: TGTGCCAGCAGTGAATTTGAAAGGGGCGGGAGCACTGAAGCTTTCTTT.